The present entry profiles one T cell receptor (beta chain) with its context. There are 15 residues in the CDR3. Trimming cost V 2 bases and J 2 bases; bases outside gene matches: 2. Germline lookup yields CDR1 SEHNR and CDR2 FQNEAQ (reference sequence). This entry comes from a study of T-cell memory formation after mild COVID-19. Using its own MiXCR run on the 5' RACE reads, TCRdb lists one record per CDR3 protein. The repertoire has 280,000 or so distinct CDR3 sequences, approximately 8.4% of them found once; the top ten carry 20% to 25%. This rearrangement joins TRBV7-9 to TRBJ2-7, with 11 bases fitting TRBD1. The TCR was taken from a man younger than 30 who had mild COVID-19 (a few samples of this study predate the infection). Cell type and time point are not known. The sequenced sample consisted of PBMCs or a T cell subset sorted from them (not recorded which). The CDR3, as DNA: TGTGCCAGCAGCTTAAGGGACAGGGGGACCTACGAGCAGTACTTC. It codes for CASSLRDRGTYEQYF. Combining the CDR3 with reference TRBV7-9 and TRBJ2-7 gives the whole variable domain DTGVSQNPRHKITKRGQNVTFRCDPISEHNRLYWYRQTLGQGPEFLTYFQNEAQLEKSRLLSDRFSAERPKGSFSTLEIQRTEQGDSAMYLCASSLRDRGTYEQYFGPGTRLTVT.